This T cell receptor beta chain was identified in a study of human CD8 memory T cell subsets. It was negative magnetic separation that enriched the total CD8+ T cells. This clonotype was counted at least ten times. TCR beta libraries were made by UMI-labeled 5' RACE. As handled by the study authors: Functional CDR3 beta clonotypes, numbering between roughly 2,800 and 20,000, were present in each TCR beta library. TCRdb processed the 5' RACE reads anew with MiXCR; each CDR3 protein has one entry. The V and J calls shown here were made by TCRdb, not taken from the authors' results. The table records roughly 8,000 distinct CDR3 sequences, around 4.2% of them present only once. CDR1 and CDR2 from the germline V gene are MNHEY and SMNVEV (reference sequence). CDR3 length equals 16 residues. V was pared by 0 bases and J by 4 bases, with 16 bases between.

V and J are TRBV27 and TRBJ2-7; D may be TRBD1 or TRBD2 (7 bases each). Sequenced material: CD8+ T cells from PBMCs. The sequence came from a human donor in good health. The CDR3 nucleotides are TGTGCCAGCAGTTTATCGGCGGGGGACAGAACTTACGAGCAGTACTTC. It encodes CASSLSAGDRTYEQYF.